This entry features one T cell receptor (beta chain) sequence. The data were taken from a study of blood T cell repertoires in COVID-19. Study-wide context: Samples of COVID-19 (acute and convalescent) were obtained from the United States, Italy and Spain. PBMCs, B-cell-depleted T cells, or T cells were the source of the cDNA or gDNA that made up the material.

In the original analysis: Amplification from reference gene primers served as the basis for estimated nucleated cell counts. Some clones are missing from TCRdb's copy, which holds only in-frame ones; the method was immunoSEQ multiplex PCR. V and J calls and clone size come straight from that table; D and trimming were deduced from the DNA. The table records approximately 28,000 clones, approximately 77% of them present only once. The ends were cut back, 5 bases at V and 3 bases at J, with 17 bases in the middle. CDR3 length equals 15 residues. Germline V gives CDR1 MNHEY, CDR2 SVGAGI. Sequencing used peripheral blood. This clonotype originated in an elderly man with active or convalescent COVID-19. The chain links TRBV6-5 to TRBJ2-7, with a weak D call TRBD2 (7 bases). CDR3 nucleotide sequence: TGTGCCAGCAGTCCCTCGGTGGGGGGGCTCTACGAGCAGTACTTC. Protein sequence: CASSPSVGGLYEQYF.